These T cell receptor beta chains were read from a single sample in a study of T cell repertoires in cytomegalovirus infection. Each CDR3 protein is one row after TCRdb ran MiXCR on the reads. The sample consists of around 740,000 distinct CDR3 sequences, roughly 36% of them appearing once. The sequencing input was PBMCs. The receptor set was obtained from a human donor in good health (CMV status not recorded). Some clones in this sample may be carry-over from other donors' samples. The CDR3 runs from the conserved cysteine through the conserved F or W. D genes are given only for firm matches. Not every row has a clone size; where given, it reads once, few, many or a size class.

TRBJ1-5 | many | TRBV20-1 | - | CSARPTVNLQPQHF | TGCAGTGCTAGGCCGACAGTAAATTTGCAGCCCCAGCATTTT
TRBJ2-7 | many | TRBV6-1 | TRBD2 | CASGEASGVEQYF | TGTGCCAGCGGGGAGGCTAGCGGGGTCGAGCAGTACTTC
TRBJ2-1 | few | TRBV14 | TRBD2 | CASSQVAGGGEQFF | TGTGCCAGCAGCCAAGTAGCGGGAGGAGGTGAGCAGTTCTTC
TRBJ2-2 | many | TRBV28 | - | CASRGFGELFF | TGTGCCAGCAGAGGGTTCGGGGAGCTGTTTTTT
TRBJ1-6 | - | TRBV18 | - | CASSPKQGNSPLHF | TGTGCCAGCTCACCCAAACAGGGAAATTCACCCCTCCACTTT
TRBJ2-7 | many | TRBV7-2 | - | CASSPDGRGEQYF | TGTGCCAGCAGCCCCGACGGAAGGGGGGAGCAGTACTTC
TRBJ2-7 | - | TRBV5-5 | TRBD2 | CASSSLAGAGWYEQYF | TGTGCCAGCAGCTCACTAGCGGGGGCCGGATGGTACGAGCAGTACTTC
TRBJ2-6 | few | TRBV6-4 | TRBD1 | CASRGQGGMGVLTF | TGTGCCAGCAGAGGACAGGGGGGCATGGGCGTCCTGACTTTC
TRBJ2-7 | few | TRBV6-5 | TRBD1 | CASSYASGTGEYEQYF | TGTGCCAGCAGTTATGCCTCCGGGACAGGGGAGTACGAGCAGTACTTC
TRBJ2-3 | few | TRBV7-9 | TRBD1 | CASSTGTGERDTQYF | TGTGCCAGCAGCACCGGGACAGGGGAAAGAGATACGCAGTATTTT
TRBJ2-7 | many | TRBV7-6 | - | CASSLEIGGGYEQYF | TGTGCCAGCAGCTTAGAGATCGGGGGAGGCTACGAGCAGTACTTC
TRBJ2-1 | - | TRBV28 | TRBD2 | CASSLPIFSGRGYNEQFF | TGTGCCAGCAGTTTACCAATATTTAGCGGGAGAGGTTACAATGAGCAGTTCTTC
TRBJ2-1 | many | TRBV6-6 | - | CASSYGATYNEQFF | TGTGCCAGCAGTTATGGGGCCACCTACAATGAGCAGTTCTTC